The present T cell receptor (beta chain) was sequenced within a study of cytomegalovirus exposure and HLA in healthy donors. Findings of the study overall: There were around 160 TCR beta chains listed as cytomegalovirus-associated. The authors judged a highly shared variant cluster likely a sequencing artifact.

On this clone: What it binds is unknown.

This CDR3 contains 15 residues. Germline V gives CDR1 SNHLY, CDR2 FYNNEI. The germline V and J ends were trimmed by 6 bases and 6 bases, with 17 bases remaining between them. Use of 60 Vbeta and 13 Jbeta primers characterized the PCR. Libraries were prepared by immunoSEQ multiplex PCR; TCRdb keeps only in-frame clonotypes and omits some of them. The data hold approximately 160,000 clones, with about 75% observed a single time. This TCR was sampled from a male donor in good health and CMV-seronegative. The sample was PBMCs. The rearrangement uses TRBV2 and TRBJ2-2; a possible D gene is TRBD1 (6 bases). CDR3 DNA sequence: TGTGCCAGCAGCGAAACAGGGAACCGGGCCGGGGAGCTGTTTTTT. Its protein product is CASSETGNRAGELFF.